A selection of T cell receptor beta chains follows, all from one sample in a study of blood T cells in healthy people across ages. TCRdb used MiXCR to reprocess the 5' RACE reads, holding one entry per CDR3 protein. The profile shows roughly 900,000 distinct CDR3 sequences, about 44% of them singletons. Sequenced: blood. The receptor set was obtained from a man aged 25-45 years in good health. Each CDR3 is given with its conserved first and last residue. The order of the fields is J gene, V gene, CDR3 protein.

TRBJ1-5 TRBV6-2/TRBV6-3 CASARQGLTSQPQHF
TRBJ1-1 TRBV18 CASSPQKNTEAFF
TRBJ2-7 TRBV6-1 CASSSDRGTPYEQYF
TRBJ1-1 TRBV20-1 CSARPGVNTEAFF
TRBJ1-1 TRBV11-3 CASSYEATEAFF
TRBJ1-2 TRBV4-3 CASSQKTGNGYTF
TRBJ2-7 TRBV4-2 CASSQDLASAYYEQYF
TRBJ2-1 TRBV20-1 CSAYRGIGNEQFF
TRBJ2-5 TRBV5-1 CASSLTVAGTQETQYF
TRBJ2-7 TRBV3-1 CASSQVTGGTYEQYF
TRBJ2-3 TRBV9 CASSEEGVTDTQYF
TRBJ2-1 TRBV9 CASSVGVPSGGAYEQFF
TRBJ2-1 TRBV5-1 CASTSGPPYMEQFF
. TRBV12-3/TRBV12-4 CASSLMTAGDEQYF
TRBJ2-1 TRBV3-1 CASSQEHRASYNEQFF
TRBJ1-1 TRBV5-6 CASSPAGQGTFF
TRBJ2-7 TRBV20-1 CSARDDPYEQYF
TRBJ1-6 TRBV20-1 CSARHEGGATRSPLHF
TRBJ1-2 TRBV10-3 CAISTGYGYTF
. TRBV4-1 CASSSSLGGDTFYEQYF
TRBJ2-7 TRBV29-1 CSVVRGYEQYF
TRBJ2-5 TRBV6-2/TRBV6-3 CASSPGTSGQETQYF
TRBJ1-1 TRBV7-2 CASSPLSEAFF
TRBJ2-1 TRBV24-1 CATSLTGPYNEQFF
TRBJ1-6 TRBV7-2 CASSREGRNNSPLHF
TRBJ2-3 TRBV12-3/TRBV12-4 CASSPTSGGGSDTQYF
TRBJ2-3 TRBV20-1 CSARKKGLADTQYF
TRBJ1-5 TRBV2 CASSRNRGSGNQPQHF
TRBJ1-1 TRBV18 CAISPGGNTEAFF
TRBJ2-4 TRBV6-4 CASSEGDKNIQYF
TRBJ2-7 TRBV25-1 CASSSYRTGTYEQYF
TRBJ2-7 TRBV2 CASGGRGWEDEQYF
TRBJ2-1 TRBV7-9 CASSSLTSGPSYNEQFF
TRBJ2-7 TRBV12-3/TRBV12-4 CASRSGQGNEQYF
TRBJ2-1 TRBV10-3 CASQSTSGYNEQFF
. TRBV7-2 CASSLRGVEQYF
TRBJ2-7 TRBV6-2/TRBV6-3 CASSRTGGAYEQYF